The clone carrying this T cell receptor (beta chain) was counted once. Its antigen is unknown. Other nucleotide sequences from this sample produce the same CDR3. Germline V gene lookup returns CDR1 KGHSH and CDR2 LQKENI. The CDR3 is 12 residues long. The germline V and J ends were trimmed by 3 bases and 4 bases, with 6 bases remaining between them. This entry is derived from a study of shared clonotypes between healthy human individuals. Repertoires were generated with immunoSEQ multiplex PCR, while TCRdb's copy carries only in-frame clones and drops some. Here the sample spans 2,500,000 or so clones, 90% to 95% being singletons. All the donors were Caucasian adults who lived in Nashville, Tennessee. The study's findings and limits: Between a handful of donors, naive CD4 clonotypes were shared at a level of about 5%.

The sample was naive CD4+ T cells from PBMCs. Subset specified: CD45RA+ positively selected. The clonotype originates from a man in his late teens or twenties in good health. Some clones in this sample may be carry-over from other donors' samples. The chain combines TRBV18 with TRBJ1-2; D not resolved. CDR3 DNA sequence: TGTGCCAGCTCACCTACCATCTATGGCTACACCTTC. It yields the protein CASSPTIYGYTF.